This section outlines one T cell receptor (beta chain) sequence together with its context. The antigen is unknown. The CDR3 contains 13 residues. Germline V gene sequence: CDR1 KGHSH, CDR2 LQKENI. Trimming removed 2 bases at V and 4 bases at J, with 8 bases between. This record belongs to a study of graft-versus-host responses after intestinal transplantation. The overall study: Recipients underwent multivisceral, liver-intestinal, or isolated intestinal transplants. Every transplant recipient was induced with anti-thymocyte globulin, then maintained on tacrolimus and steroids for 2 to 3 years.

Notes on the study in general: Among recipient marrow samples, GvH clones were found; some appeared first in ileum or blood. Across patients carrying graft-donor T cell macrochimerism, allografts held high graft-versus-host to host-versus-graft clonal ratios.

Libraries were prepared by immunoSEQ multiplex PCR; TCRdb keeps only in-frame clonotypes and omits some of them. Among about 97,000 clones, approximately 92% were seen once, and the ten largest hold about 15%. The sequence came from a human patient who received an intestinal transplant, so some T cells may come from the graft donor. This specimen consisted of PBMCs, obtained 450 to 460 days after intestinal transplant. J is TRBJ1-1 and V is TRBV18; D gene unclear. The CDR3 reads CASSPWGATEAFF. The CDR3 coding sequence is TGTGCCAGCTCACCATGGGGTGCCACTGAAGCTTTCTTT.